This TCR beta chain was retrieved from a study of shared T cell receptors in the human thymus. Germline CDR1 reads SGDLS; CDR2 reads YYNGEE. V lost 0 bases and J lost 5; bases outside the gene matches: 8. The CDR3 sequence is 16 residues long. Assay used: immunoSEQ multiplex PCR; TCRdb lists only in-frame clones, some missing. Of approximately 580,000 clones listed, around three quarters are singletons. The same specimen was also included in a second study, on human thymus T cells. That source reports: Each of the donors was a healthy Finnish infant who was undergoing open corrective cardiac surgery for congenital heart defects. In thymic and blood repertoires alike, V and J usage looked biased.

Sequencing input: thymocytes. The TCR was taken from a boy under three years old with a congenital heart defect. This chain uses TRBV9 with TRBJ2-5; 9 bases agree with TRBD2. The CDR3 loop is CASSVEAGGWAETQYF. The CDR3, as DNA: TGTGCCAGCAGCGTAGAGGCGGGAGGGTGGGCGGAGACCCAGTACTTC. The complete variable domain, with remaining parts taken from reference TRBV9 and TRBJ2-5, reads DSGVTQTPKHLITATGQRVTLRCSPRSGDLSVYWYQQSLDQGLQFLIQYYNGEERAKGNILERFSAQQFPDLHSELNLSSLELGDSALYFCASSVEAGGWAETQYFGPGTRLLVL.